Below, 11 T cell receptor beta chains from the same sample are listed, as sequenced in a study of T cell responses to AZD1222 COVID-19 vaccine. Method: immunoSEQ multiplex PCR; TCRdb's copy keeps in-frame clones and lacks some. The sample shows around 120,000 clones, approximately 90% of them seen only once. The specimen was peripheral blood, collected on day 0 of AZD1222 vaccination. These receptors all stem from an adult in good health.

This clone was recorded once. The chain links TRBV24-1 to TRBJ1-2; no firm D call. The CDR3 covers 10 residues. Germline CDR1 reads KGHDR; CDR2 reads SFDVKD. Trimming removed 9 bases from V and 7 bases from J, with 8 bases in between. CDR3: CATSPLGYTF. In DNA, the CDR3 is TGTGCCACCTCCCCCCTTGGCTACACCTTC.

This clone was observed once. One end of the junction varies from germline; a read error may be responsible. V gene TRBV19 combines with J gene TRBJ2-3, with a possible D match to TRBD2 (6 bases). The CDR3 is made up of 15 amino acids. Germline lookup yields CDR1 LNHDA and CDR2 SQIVND (reference sequence). The CDR3 here is CASSSPGGSTGTQYF. Written as DNA, the CDR3 is TGTGCCAGTAGTTCCCCTGGGGGGAGTACAGGTACGCAGTATTTT.

This sequence joins TRBV3-1 (or the pseudogene TRBV3-2) and TRBJ1-2; no firm D call. Deletions cut 1 base from V and 8 bases from J, with 14 bases between. CDR3 length: 14 residues. Germline V CDR1 and CDR2: LGHDT, YNNKEL (reference sequence). CDR3 bases: TGTGCCAGCAGCCAAGGATTTGGGGAGGTCGGCTACACCTTC. It translates to CASSQGFGEVGYTF.

The chain joins TRBV10-2 to TRBJ2-7, with 8 bases fitting TRBD2. The CDR3 runs to 15 residues. Losses at the gene ends were 8 bases for V and 4 bases for J; bases not matched to a gene: 13. Germline assignment: CDR1 WSHSY and CDR2 SAAADI. This chain's CDR3 is CASRIGSGIFYEQYF. For the CDR3, the DNA is TGCGCCAGCCGAATTGGTAGCGGGATATTTTACGAGCAGTACTTC.

This chain links TRBV27 with TRBJ1-2, with D possibly being TRBD1 (5 bases). The CDR3 is 13 amino acids. Trimming removed 5 bases at V and 8 bases at J, with 15 bases between. Germline CDR1 MNHEY, CDR2 SMNVEV (reference sequence). CDR3 region: CASSPGTGWGYTF. Written as DNA, the CDR3 is TGTGCCAGCAGTCCGGGGACTGGGTGGGGCTACACCTTC.

The chain carries TRBV4-1 and TRBJ2-3; TRBD2 matches at 9 bases. Losses at the gene ends were 2 bases for V and 4 bases for J; bases not matched to a gene: 4. The CDR3 consists of 15 residues. Germline CDR1 MGHRA, CDR2 YSYEKL. The CDR3 nucleotides are TGCGCCAGCAGCCAACTAGCGGGAACTCCAGATACGCAGTATTTT. It is translated as CASSQLAGTPDTQYF.

The chain links TRBV11-2 to TRBJ2-3; 11 bases align to TRBD2. V gave up 0 bases and J gave up 0 bases; unmatched junction bases: 11. CDR1 and CDR2 from the germline V gene are SGHAT and FQNNGV. This CDR3 contains 20 residues. CDR3 amino acids: CASSLDRLAGKTTSTDTQYF. Written as DNA, the CDR3 is TGTGCCAGCAGCTTAGATCGACTAGCGGGGAAGACTACCAGCACAGATACGCAGTATTTT.

V gene TRBV4-3 combines with J gene TRBJ1-2, with 9 bases matching TRBD1. The germline CDR1 and CDR2 sequences are LGHNA and YSLEER. J lost 3 bases, V lost 4 bases, and 3 bases had no gene match. This CDR3 is 14 amino acids long. The CDR3 DNA follows: TGCGCCAGCAGCCCCGGGACAGGGCACTATGGCTACACCTTC. This gives the protein CASSPGTGHYGYTF.

The chain joins TRBV21-1 to TRBJ2-1. TRBV21-1 is recorded as a pseudogene. CDR3 length: 13 residues. CDR3 region: CASSKCVWNEQFF. In DNA form, the CDR3 reads TGTGCCAGCAGCAAATGTGTTTGGAATGAGCAGTTCTTC.

The rearrangement links TRBV7-8 to TRBJ2-7; the D is unclear. Looked up from germline, CDR1 is SGHVS and CDR2 is FQNEAQ. The CDR3 has 15 residues. Trimming left V 2 bases short and J 1 base short, with 12 bases between. CDR3 protein: CASSLWGAGSYEQYF. The CDR3, as DNA: TGTGCCAGCAGCTTATGGGGTGCCGGTTCCTACGAGCAGTACTTC.

This chain uses TRBV29-1 with TRBJ1-1, with 11 positions matching TRBD1. CDR1 is SQVTM, CDR2 ANQGSEA, per germline. This CDR3 contains 15 residues. V lost 1 base and J lost 4; bases outside the gene matches: 5. The CDR3 DNA is TGCAGCGTTGAAGCAGGGACAGGGGGGATCACTGAAGCTTTCTTT. Its translation is CSVEAGTGGITEAFF.